The next 10 T cell receptor beta chains were all read from a single sample in a study of T cell responses to AZD1222 COVID-19 vaccine. Some clones are missing from TCRdb's copy, which holds only in-frame ones; the method was immunoSEQ multiplex PCR. The sample contains roughly 120,000 clones, under 95% of which appear only once. The material was peripheral blood, obtained on day 0 of AZD1222 vaccination. These receptors were taken from an adult in good health.

J is TRBJ1-5 and V is TRBV6-2 or TRBV6-3, with D unclear. The V end lost 6 bases, the J end lost 0 bases, and 12 bases lay between the germline ends. The germline V gene has CDR1 MNHEY and CDR2 SVGEGT. The CDR3 covers 15 residues. This chain's CDR3 is CASSPTDYSNQPQHF. The DNA of the CDR3 is TGTGCCAGCAGCCCGACGGACTATAGCAATCAGCCCCAGCATTTT.

This chain uses TRBV28 with TRBJ2-4; 7 nucleotides agree with TRBD1. V lost 6 bases to trimming and J lost 15 bases; unmatched junction nucleotides: 17. The length of the CDR3 is 14 residues. Germline lookup yields CDR1 MDHEN and CDR2 SYDVKM. This CDR3 reads CASSPGQPQAETYF. In nucleotides, the CDR3 is TGTGCCAGCAGCCCGGGACAGCCACAGGCCGAGACGTACTTC. Looking up the rest from reference TRBV28 and TRBJ2-4 gives the full variable domain: DVKVTQSSRYLVKRTGEKVFLECVQDMDHENMFWYRQDPGLGLRLIYFSYDVKMKEKGDIPEGYSVSREKKERFSLILESASTNQTSMYLCASSPGQPQAETYFGAGTRLSVL.

The V and J genes are TRBV10-3 and TRBJ1-2; D is ambiguous. V was trimmed by 4 bases and J by 4 bases, leaving 19 bases between them. The CDR3 consists of 16 residues. Germline loops: CDR1 ENHRY, CDR2 SYGVKD. The CDR3 region has the DNA TGTGCCATCAGTGGGGGATACCAACACGGAAGCTATGGCTACACCTTC. Protein sequence: CAISGGYQHGSYGYTF.

The chain employs TRBV30 and TRBJ1-2; D ambiguous. Trimming shortened V by 1 base and J by 2 bases, and 11 bases separated the two germline ends. There are 14 residues in the CDR3. Germline loops: CDR1 GTSNPN, CDR2 SVGIG (reference sequence). The CDR3 DNA reads as TGTGCCTGGAGTGCGGTTTTAAAAAACTATGGCTACACCTTC. It is translated as CAWSAVLKNYGYTF.

This chain uses TRBV3-1 (or the pseudogene TRBV3-2) with TRBJ2-7; the D gene is possibly TRBD2 (5 bases). The V gene lost 4 bases and the J gene lost 0 bases, with 10 bases spanning the gap. Germline CDR1 and CDR2: LGHDT and YNNKEL (reference sequence). This CDR3 comprises 14 residues. The CDR3 loop is CASSRGRGSYEQYF. CDR3 in DNA: TGTGCCAGCAGCCGCGGACGGGGCTCCTACGAGCAGTACTTC.

The V and J genes are TRBV7-6 and TRBJ1-1, with D unclear. CDR1 is SGHVS and CDR2 is FNYEAQ in the germline V gene. CDR3 length: 11 residues. V was clipped by 3 bases and J by 6 bases, with 5 bases between them. The CDR3 DNA reads TGTGCCAGCAGCTTGACGGCTGAAGCTTTCTTT. This sequence encodes CASSLTAEAFF. Based on the CDR3 plus reference TRBV7-6 and TRBJ1-1, the full variable domain is GAGVSQSPRYKVTKRGQDVALRCDPISGHVSLYWYRQALGQGPEFLTYFNYEAQQDKSGLPNDRFSAERPEGSISTLTIQRTEQRDSAMYRCASSLTAEAFFGQGTRLTVV.

This chain uses TRBV27 with TRBJ2-6, with 10 bases lining up with TRBD1. J was trimmed by 0 bases and V by 7 bases; bases with no gene match: 3. Germline CDR1 is MNHEY and CDR2 is SMNVEV (reference sequence). CDR3 size: 16 residues. The CDR3, as DNA: TGTGCCAGCACGGGACAGGGGATCTCTGGGGCCAACGTCCTGACTTTC. Translated, it gives CASTGQGISGANVLTF.

The chain recombines TRBV6-5 with TRBJ2-5; maybe TRBD1 (5 bases). Germline-derived CDR1 and CDR2 are MNHEY and SVGAGI. The CDR3 is 15 amino acids. The germline V and J ends were trimmed by 8 bases and 2 bases, with 18 bases remaining between them. Written as DNA, the CDR3 is TGTGCCAGCTCCCCCCTTAGACAGCAACAAGAGACCCAGTACTTC. It encodes CASSPLRQQQETQYF.

The chain couples TRBV19 to TRBJ1-1; TRBD1 matches 7 bases. CDR1 is LNHDA, CDR2 SQIVND, per germline (reference sequence). CDR3 length: 14 residues. After removal of 5 bases from V and 3 bases from J, the junction contained 6 bases not matched to a gene. For the CDR3, the DNA is TGTGCCAGTAGTCGATGGACAGGCGACACTGAAGCTTTCTTT. Translating gives CASSRWTGDTEAFF.

This chain connects TRBV7-9 to TRBJ2-7, with 7 bases aligning to TRBD1. This CDR3 comprises 15 residues. With 5 bases clipped from V and 0 bases from J, the junction kept 7 bases outside the gene matches. CDR1 SEHNR and CDR2 FQNEAQ come from the germline V gene (reference sequence). CDR3 DNA sequence: TGTGCCAGCAGCGGACAGGAGGTACTCTCCTACGAGCAGTACTTC. Its translation: CASSGQEVLSYEQYF.